The next 20 T cell receptor beta chains were all read from a single sample in a study of beta chain features in type 1 diabetes. Expressed TCRB transcripts were sequenced after all isolated RNA was converted to cDNA. The data were produced by immunoSEQ multiplex PCR, yet TCRdb's version contains in-frame clones alone and is incomplete. The sample lists approximately 470,000 clones; approximately 31% were seen once. The sequenced material came from naive CD4+ T cells from blood. The receptors were sampled from a man aged 18 to 29 in good health.

This chain joins TRBV18 and TRBJ2-3, with TRBD2 matching over 11 bases. Germline-derived CDR1 and CDR2 are KGHSH and LQKENI. The junction had 1 base not matched to a gene; V was cut back by 4 bases and J by 1 base. The CDR3 is made up of 15 amino acids. The CDR3 sequence is CASSRGLAGTDTQYF. The CDR3 nucleotides read TGTGCCAGCTCACGGGGACTAGCGGGCACAGATACGCAGTATTTT. Based on the CDR3 plus reference TRBV18 and TRBJ2-3, the full variable domain is NAGVMQNPRHLVRRRGQEARLRCSPMKGHSHVYWYRQLPEEGLKFMVYLQKENIIDESGMPKERFSAEFPKEGPSILRIQQVVRGDSAAYFCASSRGLAGTDTQYFGPGTRLTVL.

The chain is built from TRBV5-6 and TRBJ1-2, with 10 bases aligning to TRBD1. The ends lost 3 bases at V and 8 bases at J; junction bases unmatched: 1. CDR1 is SGHDT and CDR2 is YYEEEE in the germline V gene. The CDR3 extends over 12 amino acids. The CDR3 DNA follows: TGTGCCAGCAGCTGGGACAGGGGCGGCTACACCTTC. This gives the protein CASSWDRGGYTF.

V and J are TRBV4-1 and TRBJ2-7; a weak D match, TRBD2 (6 bases). This CDR3 is built from 15 residues. Germline CDR1 MGHRA, CDR2 YSYEKL. V was pared by 1 base and J by 0 bases, with 10 bases between. CDR3 nucleotides: TGCGCCAGCAGCCAAGTCGGGACTGCCTCCTACGAGCAGTACTTC. Amino acid sequence: CASSQVGTASYEQYF.

The chain links TRBV6-6 to TRBJ2-7, with TRBD1 as a possible D gene (6 bases). Trimming pared 1 base from V and 3 bases from J, leaving 7 bases between. Germline V gene sequence: CDR1 MNHNY, CDR2 SVGAGI (reference sequence). The CDR3 runs to 13 residues. The CDR3: CASSYWTDYEQYF. CDR3 bases: TGTGCCAGCAGTTACTGGACAGACTACGAGCAGTACTTC.

On this clone itself: Additional DNA sequences in this sample encode the identical CDR3. This rearrangement joins TRBV30 to TRBJ1-5; TRBD1 might be the D (6 bases). The CDR3 has 13 amino acids. CDR1 GTSNPN and CDR2 SVGIG come from the germline V gene (reference sequence). The V and J ends lost 5 bases and 2 bases respectively, with 10 bases between them. The CDR3 protein is CAWSNRGNQPQHF. The CDR3 region has the DNA TGTGCCTGGTCCAACAGGGGCAATCAGCCCCAGCATTTT.

This clone was counted a few times. The chain has TRBV6-6 and TRBJ2-3; 9 nucleotides line up with TRBD1. The CDR3 sequence is 14 residues long. V dropped 7 bases and J dropped 1; count of bases not matched to a gene: 3. Germline V lookup: CDR1 MNHNY, CDR2 SVGAGI (reference sequence). As DNA, the CDR3 is TGTGCCAGCATCCGACAGGGGGGCACAGATACGCAGTATTTT. Residues: CASIRQGGTDTQYF.

The chain uses TRBV29-1 and TRBJ1-5; D is unresolved. The CDR3 extends over 14 amino acids. The V gene's germline CDR1 is SQVTM and CDR2 ANQGSEA. Trimming left V 7 bases short and J 2 bases short, with 15 bases between. CDR3 amino acids: CSALITAGNQPQHF. Here the CDR3 DNA reads TGCAGCGCCCTGATTACCGCAGGCAATCAGCCCCAGCATTTT. Looking up the rest from reference TRBV29-1 and TRBJ1-5 gives the full variable domain: SAVISQKPSRDICQRGTSLTIQCQVDSQVTMMFWYRQQPGQSLTLIATANQGSEATYESGFVIDKFPISRPNLTFSTLTVSNMSPEDSSIYLCSALITAGNQPQHFGDGTRLSIL.

This clone was observed a few times. As DNA, the CDR3 is TGTGCCAGCAGCCTCGCGACAGGGGGCTACAATGAGCAGTTCTTC. Its protein product is CASSLATGGYNEQFF. The rearrangement joins TRBV7-3 to TRBJ2-1; 9 nucleotides agree with TRBD1. Germline-derived CDR1 and CDR2 are SGHTA and FQGTGA. Trimming took 5 bases from V and 3 from J; bases not matched to a gene: 5. This CDR3 contains 15 residues.

The J gene is TRBJ2-7, the V gene TRBV28, with D perhaps matching TRBD1 or TRBD2 (6 bases each). The germline gives CDR1 MDHEN, CDR2 SYDVKM. The V gene lost 6 bases and the J gene lost 2 bases, with 14 bases spanning the gap. The CDR3 consists of 14 residues. The CDR3 nucleotides read TGTGCCAGCAGACGACAGGAGGGGCCCTACGAGCAGTACTTC. Translation: CASRRQEGPYEQYF.

This chain connects TRBV29-1 to TRBJ1-2, with 8 positions matching TRBD1. The CDR3 loop spans 13 amino acids. Trimming at V came to 6 bases and at J to 6 bases, leaving 9 bases not matched to a gene. Germline CDR1 and CDR2: SQVTM and ANQGSEA. CDR3: CSVDRTGRHGYTF. As DNA, the CDR3 is TGCAGCGTCGATAGGACAGGGAGACATGGCTACACCTTC.

This clone was detected only a few times. The chain links TRBV7-2 to TRBJ2-5; no reliable D call. CDR1 is SGHTA, CDR2 FQGNSA, per germline. The CDR3 runs 12 residues. The V gene lost 5 bases and the J gene lost 5 bases, with 9 bases spanning the gap. CDR3 region: CASSTTVETQYF. CDR3 nucleotide sequence: TGTGCCAGCAGCACAACCGTGGAGACCCAGTACTTC.

This clone was observed a few times. The rearrangement links TRBV29-1 to TRBJ2-2; 7 bases map to TRBD1. Germline CDR1 is SQVTM and CDR2 is ANQGSEA. Trimming took 6 bases from V and 8 from J; bases not matched to a gene: 9. CDR3 length: 13 amino acids. In DNA, the CDR3 is TGCAGCGTCAATTCCGACAGGGCTGGGGAGCTGTTTTTT. Protein product: CSVNSDRAGELFF.

The rearrangement uses TRBV30 and TRBJ1-2; 7 bases agree with TRBD1. Per the germline V gene, CDR1 is GTSNPN and CDR2 is SVGIG (reference sequence). CDR3 length: 13 amino acids. With V trimmed by 0 bases and J by 4 bases, 2 bases remained unmatched. As DNA, the CDR3 is TGTGCCTGGAGTGTAGACAGGGTCTATGGCTACACCTTC. This gives the protein CAWSVDRVYGYTF.

The chain couples TRBV25-1 to TRBJ2-7; unclear D gene. Trimming pared 8 bases from V and 0 bases from J, leaving 8 bases between. Germline-derived CDR1 and CDR2 are MGHDK and SYGVNS. The CDR3 sequence is 12 residues long. This CDR3 reads CASRWSSYEQYF. CDR3 nucleotide sequence: TGTGCCAGCCGATGGAGCTCCTACGAGCAGTACTTC.

The table lists this clone with a few counts. The chain is built from TRBV10-1 and TRBJ2-1, with D perhaps TRBD1 (5 bases). Germline V gene lookup returns CDR1 WNHNN and CDR2 SYGVQD (reference sequence). The CDR3 consists of 16 residues. With 1 base removed from V and 6 bases from J, the gap between germline ends came to 16 bases. This CDR3 reads CASSEFSPGNLNEQFF. CDR3 coding DNA: TGCGCCAGCAGTGAGTTTTCTCCAGGGAATCTCAATGAGCAGTTCTTC.

V is TRBV4-3 and J is TRBJ2-1, with TRBD1 matching over 10 bases. V dropped 4 bases and J dropped 2; count of bases not matched to a gene: 8. Germline V gene sequence: CDR1 LGHNA, CDR2 YSLEER. This CDR3 spans 17 amino acids. The CDR3 DNA is TGCGCCAGCAGCCCCGACAGGGGGCGCTTAACCTACAATGAGCAGTTCTTC. This gives the protein CASSPDRGRLTYNEQFF.

The genes are TRBV30 and TRBJ1-2; D is perhaps TRBD1 (5 bases). The CDR3 covers 14 residues. Trimming left V 1 base short and J 2 bases short, with 11 bases between. Per the germline V gene, CDR1 is GTSNPN and CDR2 is SVGIG (reference sequence). The CDR3 protein is CAWSEVRVNYGYTF. CDR3 DNA sequence: TGTGCCTGGAGTGAGGTCAGGGTGAACTATGGCTACACCTTC.

This chain joins TRBV28 and TRBJ2-1; 9 bases agree with TRBD1. Germline loops: CDR1 MDHEN, CDR2 SYDVKM. V was pared by 6 bases and J by 9 bases, with 9 bases of the junction left unmatched. This CDR3 has 14 residues. CDR3 nucleotides: TGTGCCAGCAGGCCACCGGGACAGGGCAGTGAGCAGTTCTTC. This codes for CASRPPGQGSEQFF.

V gene TRBV4-2 combines with J gene TRBJ2-7; TRBD2 is a possible D gene (6 bases). Germline CDR1 LGHNA, CDR2 YNFKEQ. This CDR3 spans 16 amino acids. Trimming stripped 0 bases from V and 1 base from J, with 13 bases between. The CDR3 reads CASSQDMPEGSYEQYF. The DNA for the CDR3 is TGTGCCAGCAGCCAAGATATGCCGGAGGGGTCCTACGAGCAGTACTTC.

J is TRBJ2-1 and V is TRBV7-2; D gene ambiguous. The CDR3 totals 14 residues. V gave up 1 base and J gave up 10 bases, with 14 bases separating them. The germline CDR1 and CDR2 sequences are SGHTA and FQGNSA. CDR3 region: CASSLDPAPGEQFF. The DNA for the CDR3 is TGTGCCAGCAGCTTAGACCCAGCGCCCGGCGAGCAGTTCTTC. Full variable domain (outside the CDR3, taken from reference TRBV7-2 and TRBJ2-1): GAGVSQSPSNKVTEKGKDVELRCDPISGHTALYWYRQSLGQGLEFLIYFQGNSAPDKSGLPSDRFSAERTGGSVSTLTIQRTQQEDSAVYLCASSLDPAPGEQFFGPGTRLTVL.